This T cell receptor beta chain appears in the sequencing data of a study of spatial heterogeneity in lung cancer. The study's findings and limits: Counts of expanded alpha and beta TCRs within tumors tracked the tumor nonsynonymous mutation count.

At least ten counts were recorded for this clonotype. The antigen remains undetermined. The CDR3 length is 15 residues. The V gene's germline CDR1 is LNHDA and CDR2 SQIVND (reference sequence). The germline V and J ends were trimmed by 3 bases and 2 bases, with 14 bases remaining between them. In TCRdb, the 5' RACE reads were re-called with MiXCR into one record per CDR3 protein. The sample contains 20,000 to 25,000 distinct CDR3 sequences, approximately 16% of which appear only once. Described time point: sample taken at primary tumor resection. The V and J genes are TRBV19 and TRBJ2-7; no clear D. This receptor was obtained from a female donor with early-stage non-small cell lung cancer. The sample here was lung tumor tissue, taken at surgery. The CDR3: CASSISSNPTYEQYF. The CDR3 nucleotides are TGTGCCAGTAGTATTTCTAGTAATCCCACCTACGAGCAGTACTTC.